This TCR beta chain was profiled in a study of early T cells in non-severe SARS-CoV-2 infection. Study as a whole: Sequencing of bulk RNA from unsorted whole blood was done, without chain pairing.

Study results and limitations: There was a bias toward anti-spike CD8 responses in VDJdb matching, which missed private and CD4 specificities.

Attached unique molecular identifiers marked individual cDNA molecules. TCRdb redid the calling of the 5' RACE reads with MiXCR, one entry per CDR3 protein. In the table there are tens of thousands of distinct CDR3 sequences, 4.5% to 6% of which are singletons. In regard to this clonotype: Its antigen is unidentified.

CDR1 and CDR2 (germline): MNHEY, SMNVEV (reference sequence). The CDR3 runs 13 residues. V shed 11 bases and J shed 0 bases, with 10 bases lying between them. The chain recombines TRBV27 with TRBJ2-2; D possibly corresponds to TRBD2 (6 bases). The TCR comes from an adult who was a healthcare worker with PCR-confirmed SARS-CoV-2 infection or an uninfected control (not recorded which). The source was whole blood, collected at baseline. For the CDR3, the DNA is TGTGCCCGGAGGGCTGCGAACACCGGGGAGCTGTTTTTT. Its protein is CARRAANTGELFF.